These 22 T cell receptor beta chains were all obtained from the same sample, sequenced in a study of T cells in Graves' hyperthyroidism and ophthalmopathy. RNA transcripts gave rise to amplified TCR beta CDR3 regions. An initial round of RT-PCR targeting the TCR CDR3 relied on the HTBI primer set. TCRdb re-analysed the multiplex PCR reads in MiXCR, keeping a single row per CDR3 protein. The table lists some 500,000 distinct CDR3 sequences, under 15% of them singletons. Sample: blood. These receptors were obtained from a woman aged 18-29 years with Graves' hyperthyroidism.

The V and J genes are TRBV7-9 and TRBJ2-2; D gene uncertain. Germline V gene sequence: CDR1 SEHNR, CDR2 FQNEAQ (reference sequence). The CDR3 consists of 14 residues. V was pared by 1 base and J by 6 bases, with 9 bases between. CDR3 bases: TGTGCCAGCAGCTTAGGTGGAAGGTCCGGGGAGCTGTTTTTT. It yields the protein CASSLGGRSGELFF.

This clonotype was observed at least ten times. The chain recombines TRBV20-1 with TRBJ1-1; possible D gene TRBD1, 5 bases. Germline V CDR1 and CDR2: DFQATT, SNEGSKA (reference sequence). The CDR3 has 13 residues. Between the trimmed V and J ends, which lost 5 bases and 11 bases, there was a span of 21 bases. This CDR3 reads CSAGSTVYELAFF. CDR3 nucleotides: TGCAGTGCTGGCTCGACAGTGTATGAATTGGCTTTCTTT.

J is TRBJ2-3 and V is TRBV11-1; TRBD2 aligns across 14 bases. Germline loops: CDR1 SGHAT, CDR2 FQDESV (reference sequence). V trimming: 5 bases; J trimming: 4 bases; junction bases outside the gene matches: 8. The CDR3 is 17 amino acids. The chain's CDR3 is CASSAARLAGGADTQYF. In DNA, the CDR3 is TGTGCCAGCAGCGCTGCCCGACTAGCGGGAGGGGCAGATACGCAGTATTTT.

The V gene is TRBV20-1, the J gene TRBJ1-1; TRBD1 matches 7 bases. The germline gives CDR1 DFQATT, CDR2 SNEGSKA (reference sequence). The CDR3 totals 15 residues. The J segment lost 6 bases and the V segment lost 0 bases, leaving 10 bases of the junction unmatched. In DNA, the CDR3 is TGCAGTGCTAGAGATAACAGGGGAGGTGACGCTGAAGCTTTCTTT. Its protein product is CSARDNRGGDAEAFF.

This clonotype appeared many times. The rearrangement uses TRBV12-3 or TRBV12-4 and TRBJ2-1; TRBD2 matches at 13 bases. The CDR3 has 15 amino acids. V was clipped by 1 base and J by 10 bases; unmatched bases: 4. The CDR3: CASSLGGLAGIEQFF. CDR3 bases: TGTGCCAGCAGTTTAGGGGGACTAGCGGGAATCGAGCAGTTCTTC.

The chain links TRBV11-2 to TRBJ2-1; D is uncertain. The CDR3 is 13 residues long. Germline V lookup: CDR1 SGHAT, CDR2 FQNNGV. Trimming took 8 bases from V and 9 from J, leaving 17 bases between them. As DNA, the CDR3 is TGTGCCAGCCAGACACGAGGAAGTGGTGAGCAGTTCTTC. The encoded protein is CASQTRGSGEQFF.

This clonotype was counted a few times. The chain joins TRBV6-5 to TRBJ2-3, with 11 bases fitting TRBD2. CDR3 length: 16 residues. V dropped 6 bases and J dropped 5; count of bases not matched to a gene: 10. Germline V gene data show CDR1 as MNHEY and CDR2 as SVGAGI. CDR3 sequence (DNA): TGTGCCAGCAGGCACTCGACTAGCGGGACGCAAGATACGCAGTATTTT. Protein: CASRHSTSGTQDTQYF.

This clonotype was recorded many times. The rearrangement links TRBV4-2 to TRBJ2-1; TRBD2 might be the D (5 bases). CDR1 and CDR2 from the germline V gene are LGHNA and YNFKEQ. This CDR3 comprises 15 residues. The germline V and J ends were trimmed by 0 bases and 6 bases, with 12 bases remaining between them. The CDR3 loop is CASSQDRRAGNEQFF. The CDR3 DNA is TGTGCCAGCAGCCAAGATAGGCGGGCGGGCAATGAGCAGTTCTTC.

V is TRBV20-1 and J is TRBJ2-3; D is undetermined. V lost 1 base to trimming and J lost 2 bases, with 10 bases between them. Germline CDR1 and CDR2: DFQATT and SNEGSKA (reference sequence). The CDR3 consists of 14 residues. The CDR3 protein is CSARAPDNTDTQYF. The CDR3, as DNA: TGCAGTGCTAGAGCGCCTGATAACACAGATACGCAGTATTTT.

As concerns this clonotype: This could be a read error, since a much larger clone is one nucleotide away. V gene TRBV10-1 combines with J gene TRBJ2-1; no reliable D call. The V gene's germline CDR1 is WNHNN and CDR2 SYGVQD (reference sequence). V dropped 0 bases and J dropped 7 bases, with 10 bases sitting between them. The CDR3 is made up of 14 amino acids. The CDR3 here is CASSESGIANEQFF. The CDR3 DNA is TGCGCCAGCAGTGAGTCGGGGATTGCGAATGAGCAGTTCTTC.

This clonotype was observed at least ten times. The rearrangement uses TRBV7-2 and TRBJ2-1, with 7 bases that match TRBD2. The CDR3 is made up of 15 amino acids. V lost 5 bases and J lost 1; bases outside the gene matches: 5. Looked up from germline, CDR1 is SGHTA and CDR2 is FQGNSA. CDR3 region: CASSQPGLSYNEQFF. CDR3 coding DNA: TGTGCCAGCAGCCAGCCGGGACTATCCTACAATGAGCAGTTCTTC.

About this clonotype: An end of the junction differs from the germline gene, which may be a read error. This CDR3 is CASSYSRTSGNEQFF. The CDR3 coding sequence is TGTGCCAGCAGTTACTCGCGGACTAGCGGTAATGAGCAGTTCTTC. The gene calls are TRBV10-3 and TRBJ2-1, with 10 bases aligning to TRBD2. CDR1 is ENHRY, CDR2 SYGVKD, per germline. The CDR3 contains 15 residues.

This clonotype occurred many times. CDR3 residues: CASRGGRGRDEETQYF. Here the CDR3 DNA reads TGTGCCAGCAGGGGCGGCAGGGGGCGCGATGAGGAGACCCAGTACTTC. The J gene is TRBJ2-5, the V gene TRBV2; TRBD1 aligns across 8 bases. V trimming: 6 bases; J trimming: 5 bases; junction bases outside the gene matches: 14. CDR3 length equals 16 residues. Germline V gives CDR1 SNHLY, CDR2 FYNNEI.

The gene calls are TRBV20-1 and TRBJ2-7, with 11 bases identical to TRBD2. Germline CDR1 and CDR2: DFQATT and SNEGSKA (reference sequence). The CDR3 totals 14 residues. The V gene end was trimmed by 5 bases and the J gene end by 2 bases; junction bases not matched to a gene: 5. The CDR3 sequence is CSAYLAGGPYEQYF. CDR3 nucleotides: TGCAGTGCTTACTTAGCGGGAGGGCCCTACGAGCAGTACTTC.

Ten or more counts support this clonotype. The chain couples TRBV7-9 to TRBJ2-7; 8 nucleotides align to TRBD1. The CDR3 loop spans 12 amino acids. Germline V gene sequence: CDR1 SEHNR, CDR2 FQNEAQ (reference sequence). J gave up 6 bases and V 5 bases, and 3 bases lay outside the gene matches. The chain's CDR3 is CASSLQGGEQYF. For the CDR3, the DNA is TGTGCCAGCAGCCTACAGGGGGGCGAGCAGTACTTC.

This chain connects TRBV3-1 to TRBJ2-3; D ambiguous. Trimming removed 3 bases from V and 5 bases from J, with 12 bases in between. The CDR3 loop spans 14 amino acids. Germline CDR1 reads LGHDT; CDR2 reads YNNKEL (reference sequence). The CDR3 DNA is TGTGCCAGCAGCCATTCTTACGGAGTAGATACGCAGTATTTT. Translating it yields CASSHSYGVDTQYF.

This clonotype was recorded at least ten times. In DNA, the CDR3 is TGTGCCAGCAGTCCCGGACTAGCGGCGTCCACCGGGGAGCTGTTTTTT. Encoded protein: CASSPGLAASTGELFF. The chain combines TRBV27 with TRBJ2-2, with 10 bases lining up with TRBD2. Unmatched junction bases numbered 7, after V lost 5 bases and J lost 4 bases. The germline CDR1 and CDR2 sequences are MNHEY and SMNVEV (reference sequence). This CDR3 contains 16 residues.

This clonotype was picked up many times. This sequence joins TRBV6-1 and TRBJ2-7; D ambiguous. V gave up 3 bases and J gave up 1 base, with 4 bases separating them. Germline V gives CDR1 MNHNS, CDR2 SASEGT. The CDR3 totals 12 residues. In DNA form, the CDR3 reads TGTGCCAGCAGTGACGCTTCCTACGAGCAGTACGTC. This translates into CASSDASYEQYV.

This clonotype was found a few times. The CDR3 region is CASTRTGTYNEQFF. CDR3 coding DNA: TGCGCCAGCACCAGGACAGGGACCTACAATGAGCAGTTCTTC. This chain links TRBV10-2 with TRBJ2-1; 8 nucleotides line up with TRBD1. Germline CDR1 is WSHSY and CDR2 is SAAADI. The V segment lost 7 bases and the J segment 2 bases; nucleotides outside the gene matches: 4. The CDR3 runs 14 residues.

This clonotype was recorded many times. J is TRBJ2-3 and V is TRBV5-1; 10 nucleotides align to TRBD2. Germline V gene sequence: CDR1 SGHRS, CDR2 YFSETQ. The ends lost 4 bases at V and 5 bases at J; junction bases unmatched: 10. The CDR3 spans 16 residues. CDR3 in amino acids: CASSNGLAASRDTQYF. The CDR3 nucleotides are TGCGCCAGCAGCAATGGACTAGCGGCCTCCCGAGATACGCAGTATTTT.

The chain uses TRBV14 and TRBJ1-1, with D perhaps TRBD1 (6 bases). Germline V gene data show CDR1 as SGHDN and CDR2 as FVKESK. V lost 4 bases and J 0 bases, leaving 15 bases between the germline ends. The CDR3 spans 16 residues. The CDR3 DNA reads as TGTGCCAGCAGCCCTCGGCAGGGGCAGATGAACACTGAAGCTTTCTTT. Protein: CASSPRQGQMNTEAFF.

Concerning this clonotype itself: Possible read error: a much larger clone is one base away. The V and J genes are TRBV4-2 and TRBJ1-1; D is undetermined. CDR1 and CDR2 from the germline V gene are LGHNA and YNFKEQ. The germline V and J ends were trimmed by 4 bases and 3 bases, with 18 bases remaining between them. This CDR3 has 16 residues. The CDR3 spells CASSPAGRSMHTEAFF. CDR3 nucleotides: TGTGCCAGCAGCCCAGCAGGAAGGAGCATGCACACTGAAGCTTTCTTT.